Below are 15 T cell receptor beta chains sequenced from a single sample in a study of OX40 agonist ivuxolimab in advanced cancers. Profiling relied on immunoSEQ multiplex PCR, and the TCRdb table lists in-frame clones only, not all of them. The repertoire holds tens of thousands of clones, with 65% to 90% as singletons. The source was CD4+ or CD8+ T cells sorted from blood, collected in a trial of the OX40 agonist ivuxolimab. Receptors were obtained from an adult with an advanced solid tumor such as melanoma, head and neck, liver or kidney cancer.

The J gene is TRBJ2-1, the V gene TRBV6-5; weak D call: TRBD1 (5 bases). The CDR3 has 14 amino acids. Germline lookup yields CDR1 MNHEY and CDR2 SVGAGI. Between the trimmed V and J ends, which lost 4 bases and 4 bases, there was a span of 11 bases. CDR3 DNA sequence: TGTGCCAGCAGTTTAAAGGGGCCTTACAATGAGCAGTTCTTC. This codes for CASSLKGPYNEQFF.

The chain recombines TRBV30 with TRBJ2-7; 9 bases align to TRBD2. Germline V CDR1 and CDR2: GTSNPN, SVGIG (reference sequence). The V segment lost 3 bases and the J segment 4 bases; nucleotides outside the gene matches: 7. CDR3 length: 14 residues. The CDR3 region has the DNA TGTGCCTGGAGGAGTAGCGGGAGTACTTACGAGCAGTACTTC. Protein: CAWRSSGSTYEQYF. The full variable domain, with the rest looked up from reference TRBV30 and TRBJ2-7, is SQTIHQWPATLVQPVGSPLSLECTVEGTSNPNLYWYRQAAGRGLQLLFYSVGIGQISSEVPQNLSASRPQDRQFILSSKKLLLSDSGFYLCAWRSSGSTYEQYFGPGTRLTVT.

The chain is built from TRBV7-9 and TRBJ2-4; 7 nucleotides agree with TRBD1. J gave up 2 bases and V 5 bases, and 3 bases lay outside the gene matches. Germline assignment: CDR1 SEHNR and CDR2 FQNEAQ (reference sequence). The CDR3 totals 14 residues. CDR3 in DNA: TGTGCCAGCAGCCCGGGACAGCCCAAAAACATTCAGTACTTC. Translation: CASSPGQPKNIQYF.

The CDR3 DNA reads TGCGCCAGCAGACCCTCTTGGGGACAGGGTATTGAGACCCAGTACTTC. It yields the protein CASRPSWGQGIETQYF. The rearrangement joins TRBV5-1 to TRBJ2-5; 9 bases are shared with TRBD1. V lost 5 bases to trimming and J lost 5 bases; unmatched junction nucleotides: 13. The CDR3 runs 16 residues. Per the germline V gene, CDR1 is SGHRS and CDR2 is YFSETQ.

The count of this clone is one. The V and J genes are TRBV6-1 and TRBJ1-6; perhaps TRBD1 as D (5 bases). Germline-derived CDR1 and CDR2 are MNHNS and SASEGT. The V end was cut by 6 bases, the J end by 13 bases, with 16 bases between. The CDR3 covers 13 residues. CDR3 sequence: CASSDRDAVPLHF. For the CDR3, the DNA is TGTGCCAGCAGCGACCGGGACGCGGTCCCCCTCCACTTT.

The rearrangement uses TRBV11-2 and TRBJ2-5, with a weak D call TRBD2 (5 bases). This CDR3 spans 15 amino acids. The V gene lost 7 bases and the J gene lost 5 bases, with 20 bases spanning the gap. Per the germline V gene, CDR1 is SGHAT and CDR2 is FQNNGV. The CDR3 DNA follows: TGTGCCAGCACCCTTTCGTCCGGGGTTGGCGAGACCCAGTACTTC. Protein sequence: CASTLSSGVGETQYF. The entire variable domain, with the rest obtained from reference TRBV11-2 and TRBJ2-5, is as follows: EAGVAQSPRYKIIEKRQSVAFWCNPISGHATLYWYQQILGQGPKLLIQFQNNGVVDDSQLPKDRFSAERLKGVDSTLKIQPAKLEDSAVYLCASTLSSGVGETQYFGPGTRLLVL.

The chain combines TRBV6-1 with TRBJ2-5, with TRBD2 matching over 9 bases. Trimming cost V 2 bases and J 2 bases; bases outside gene matches: 6. Germline V gene sequence: CDR1 MNHNS, CDR2 SASEGT. The CDR3 has 16 amino acids. CDR3 sequence reads: CASSEFLAGPQETQYF. The CDR3 DNA reads as TGTGCCAGCAGTGAATTCCTAGCGGGACCACAAGAGACCCAGTACTTC.

This clone was seen a few times. The chain recombines TRBV2 with TRBJ1-6; D is undetermined. The ends were cut back, 3 bases at V and 8 bases at J, with 5 bases in the middle. The CDR3 is 12 residues long. Germline V gene sequence: CDR1 SNHLY, CDR2 FYNNEI. The CDR3 DNA reads TGTGCCAGCAGTGACGGGGATTCACCCCTCCACTTT. Amino acid sequence: CASSDGDSPLHF. Full variable domain (outside the CDR3, taken from reference TRBV2 and TRBJ1-6): EPEVTQTPSHQVTQMGQEVILRCVPISNHLYFYWYRQILGQKVEFLVSFYNNEISEKSEIFDDQFSVERPDGSNFTLKIRSTKLEDSAMYFCASSDGDSPLHFGNGTRLTVT.

J is TRBJ2-1 and V is TRBV9; 12 nucleotides align to TRBD2. CDR3 length: 17 amino acids. With 3 bases clipped from V and 6 bases from J, the junction kept 10 bases outside the gene matches. CDR1 SGDLS and CDR2 YYNGEE come from the germline V gene. The CDR3 sequence: CASSAHFGLAGSNEQFF. The CDR3 DNA follows: TGTGCCAGCAGCGCCCACTTTGGACTAGCGGGGAGCAATGAGCAGTTCTTC.

CDR3 DNA sequence: TGTGCCAGTAAGGACTACAATGAGCAGTTCTTC. Residues: CASKDYNEQFF. This chain joins TRBV19 and TRBJ2-1; D is unresolved. V was cut by 7 bases and J by 3 bases, with 4 bases left in between. Germline CDR1 reads LNHDA; CDR2 reads SQIVND (reference sequence). The CDR3 loop spans 11 amino acids.

The chain joins TRBV19 to TRBJ1-2; a possible D gene is TRBD1 (6 bases). V lost 6 bases to trimming and J lost 1 base, with 12 bases between them. The CDR3 consists of 14 residues. Germline CDR1 reads LNHDA; CDR2 reads SQIVND (reference sequence). The DNA of the CDR3 is TGTGCCAGTAGGGACAGAGGAGGTAACTATGGCTACACCTTC. It specifies CASRDRGGNYGYTF.

V gene TRBV2 combines with J gene TRBJ2-1; D might be TRBD2 (5 bases). The CDR3 contains 14 residues. The germline V gene has CDR1 SNHLY and CDR2 FYNNEI. V gave up 11 bases and J gave up 7 bases, with 21 bases separating them. Here the CDR3 reads CARHRGGTRNEQFF. The CDR3 region has the DNA TGTGCCCGACACAGAGGAGGAACTCGGAATGAGCAGTTCTTC.

This rearrangement joins TRBV4-1 to TRBJ2-7; D uncertain. In germline, CDR1 is MGHRA, CDR2 YSYEKL. The CDR3 has 14 amino acids. V was pared by 5 bases and J by 4 bases, with 15 bases between. CDR3 in amino acids: CASSTFYGPYEQYF. The CDR3 DNA sequence: TGCGCCAGCAGCACCTTTTACGGGCCTTACGAGCAGTACTTC.

V is TRBV6-6 and J is TRBJ2-1; tentative D call: TRBD2 (5 bases). Germline-derived CDR1 and CDR2 are MNHNY and SVGAGI (reference sequence). Trimming pared 0 bases from V and 7 bases from J, leaving 7 bases between. The CDR3 is 13 residues long. The CDR3 sequence is CASSYSTKNEQFF. CDR3 DNA: TGTGCCAGCAGTTACTCGACTAAGAATGAGCAGTTCTTC.

The chain couples TRBV23-1 to TRBJ2-5; D unresolved. TRBV23-1 is annotated as an ORF whose role is uncertain. Trimming took 0 bases from V and 2 from J, leaving 16 bases between them. The CDR3 has 17 residues. The CDR3, as DNA: TGCGCCAGCAGTCAATCCCCTACCCAAGTCGTTCAAGAGACCCAGTACTTC. It encodes CASSQSPTQVVQETQYF.